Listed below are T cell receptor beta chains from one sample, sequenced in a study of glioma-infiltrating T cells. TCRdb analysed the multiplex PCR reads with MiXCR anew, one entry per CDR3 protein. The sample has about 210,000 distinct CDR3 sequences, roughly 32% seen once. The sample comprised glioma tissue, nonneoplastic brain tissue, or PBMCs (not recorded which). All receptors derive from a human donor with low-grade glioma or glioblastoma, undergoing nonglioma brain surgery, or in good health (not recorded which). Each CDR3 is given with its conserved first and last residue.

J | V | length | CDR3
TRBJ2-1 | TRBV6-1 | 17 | CASSSRRGLGIYNEQFF
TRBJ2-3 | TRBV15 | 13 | CATSSGRTDTQYF
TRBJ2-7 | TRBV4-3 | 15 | CASSQDSEPAYEHYF
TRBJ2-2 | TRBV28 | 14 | CASSPDQNTGELFF
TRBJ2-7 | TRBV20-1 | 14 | CSARRVGNLPEQYF
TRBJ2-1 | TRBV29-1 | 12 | CSVNPFTHEQFF
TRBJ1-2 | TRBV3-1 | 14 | CASSQGVLPLGYTF
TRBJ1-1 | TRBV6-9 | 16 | CPSSYFREDMNTEAFF
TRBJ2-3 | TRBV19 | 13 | CASGSGSADTQYF
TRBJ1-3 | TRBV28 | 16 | CASRQTGELSGNTIYF
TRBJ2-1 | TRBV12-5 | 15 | CASGLVGSSYNEQFF
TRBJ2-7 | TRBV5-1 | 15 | CASSNPGRGPTKQYF
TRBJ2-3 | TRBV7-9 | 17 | CASSQQAGGPSTDTQYF
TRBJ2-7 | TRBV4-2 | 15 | CASSQDSGIGREQYF
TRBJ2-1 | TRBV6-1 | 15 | CASSAPTGPYNEQFF
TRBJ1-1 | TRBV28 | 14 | CASNQFGRNTEAFF
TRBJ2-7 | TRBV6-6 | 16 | CASSNLRLAGVNEQYF
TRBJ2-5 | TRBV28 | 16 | CASSATLAGGQETQYF
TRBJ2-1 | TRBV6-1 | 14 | CASWGGPTIYEQFF
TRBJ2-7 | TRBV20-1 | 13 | CSAEDRGTYEQYF
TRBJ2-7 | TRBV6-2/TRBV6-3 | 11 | CASSYSEEQYF
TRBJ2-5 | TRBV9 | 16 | CASSGGSGRAVETQYF
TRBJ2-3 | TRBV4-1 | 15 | CASSQEWTIRDTQYF
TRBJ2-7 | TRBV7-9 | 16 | CASSSGYRGTAYEQYF
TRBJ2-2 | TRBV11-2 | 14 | CASSPRQGAGELFF
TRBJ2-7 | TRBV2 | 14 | CASILGTGPYEQYF
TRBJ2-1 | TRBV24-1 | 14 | CATSRLAGDNEQFF
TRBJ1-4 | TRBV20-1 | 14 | CSARGDRGYEKLFF
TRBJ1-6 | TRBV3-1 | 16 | CASRRDSETYNSPLHF
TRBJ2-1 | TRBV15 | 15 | CATSTASGAYNEQFF
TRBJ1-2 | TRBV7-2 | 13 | CASSLVGAYGYTF
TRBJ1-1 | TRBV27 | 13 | CASSAPDNNEAFF
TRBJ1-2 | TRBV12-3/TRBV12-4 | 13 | CASTIDRDYGYTF
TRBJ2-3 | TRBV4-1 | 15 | CASSQIGTSTDTQYF
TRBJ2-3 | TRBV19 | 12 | CASQGGTDTQYF
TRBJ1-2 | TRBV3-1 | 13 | CASSQVQGDGYTF
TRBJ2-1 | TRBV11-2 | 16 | CASSPTSGAVDNEQFF
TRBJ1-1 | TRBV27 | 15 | CASRFVSSANTEAFF
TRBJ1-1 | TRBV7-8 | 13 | CASSLDTNTEAFF
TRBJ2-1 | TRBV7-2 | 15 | CASSLETGHYNEQFF
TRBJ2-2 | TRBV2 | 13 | CAIKGSAAGELFF
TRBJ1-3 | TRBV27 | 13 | CASSYRAGNTIYF
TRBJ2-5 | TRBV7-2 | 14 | CASGSTNYQVTQYF
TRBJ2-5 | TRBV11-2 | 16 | CASSLGLAGASGTQYF
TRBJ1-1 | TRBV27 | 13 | CASSYNRPTEAFF
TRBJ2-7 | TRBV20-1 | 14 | CSARDRSRWDEQYF